This is a list of T cell receptor beta chains from one sample in a study of blood T cell repertoires in COVID-19. Libraries were prepared by immunoSEQ multiplex PCR; TCRdb keeps only in-frame clonotypes and omits some of them. The sample contains some 260,000 clones, about nine tenths of which appear only once. Sequenced sample: PBMCs or T cells enriched from blood (not recorded which). Every receptor here comes from a man in his forties or fifties who had recovered from COVID-19. Both conserved end residues are part of each CDR3. Each record gives: CDR3 DNA, CDR3 protein, D gene, clone size, V gene, J gene. The D gene is left open where the match is weak. Some rows mark clone size as missing; the rest say once, few, many or name a class of expanded clone.

CDR3 DNA: TGTGCCAGCAGTCAATCGGGACTAGCTGATCAGCAGTACTTC
CDR3 protein: CASSQSGLADQQYF
D gene: TRBD2
clone size: .
V gene: TRBV27
J gene: TRBJ2-7

CDR3 DNA: TGTGCCAGCAGGGCCGGGACTAGCGAGTTCAATGAGCAGTTCTTC
CDR3 protein: CASRAGTSEFNEQFF
D gene: TRBD2
clone size: .
V gene: TRBV2
J gene: TRBJ2-1

CDR3 DNA: TGTGCCAGCAGTGGGAGACTAGCGGGGCTCTACGAGCAGTACTTC
CDR3 protein: CASSGRLAGLYEQYF
D gene: TRBD2
clone size: .
V gene: TRBV27
J gene: TRBJ2-7

CDR3 DNA: TGTGCCAGCAGTTTACGACAGTCTACCTACGAGCAGTACTTC
CDR3 protein: CASSLRQSTYEQYF
D gene: .
clone size: .
V gene: TRBV28
J gene: TRBJ2-7

CDR3 DNA: TGTGCCAGCAGCGAGGGACTAGCTACACAAGAGACCCAGTACTTC
CDR3 protein: CASSEGLATQETQYF
D gene: TRBD2
clone size: .
V gene: TRBV6-5
J gene: TRBJ2-5

CDR3 DNA: TGTGCCAGCAGCCCGTACCAAGAGACCCAGTACTTC
CDR3 protein: CASSPYQETQYF
D gene: .
clone size: .
V gene: TRBV7-2
J gene: TRBJ2-5

CDR3 DNA: TGTGCCAGTAGTATATTCGAGACAGGGGGCCCTGAGACCCAGTACTTC
CDR3 protein: CASSIFETGGPETQYF
D gene: TRBD1
clone size: .
V gene: TRBV19
J gene: TRBJ2-5

CDR3 DNA: TGTGCCACCAGTGATTCGACAGGGCCCCATGAGCAGTTCTTC
CDR3 protein: CATSDSTGPHEQFF
D gene: TRBD1
clone size: .
V gene: TRBV24-1
J gene: TRBJ2-1

CDR3 DNA: TGTGCCAGCAGCCTCCCGGGGTCCGAAGCTTTCTTT
CDR3 protein: CASSLPGSEAFF
D gene: .
clone size: .
V gene: TRBV7-9
J gene: TRBJ1-1

CDR3 DNA: TGTGCCAGCAGCGGGCTAGCGGGAGGATCACAAGAGACCCAGTACTTC
CDR3 protein: CASSGLAGGSQETQYF
D gene: TRBD2
clone size: .
V gene: TRBV9
J gene: TRBJ2-5

CDR3 DNA: TGTGCCAGCAGCCCGACAGGGGTAGAGACCCAGTACTTC
CDR3 protein: CASSPTGVETQYF
D gene: TRBD1
clone size: .
V gene: TRBV7-9
J gene: TRBJ2-5

CDR3 DNA: TGTGCCAGTAGTATAGCCCCAAATACCGGGGAGCTGTTTTTT
CDR3 protein: CASSIAPNTGELFF
D gene: .
clone size: .
V gene: TRBV19
J gene: TRBJ2-2

CDR3 DNA: TGTGCCAGTAGTACTCCTGGGACAGGGGGCACTAATGAGCAGTTCTTC
CDR3 protein: CASSTPGTGGTNEQFF
D gene: TRBD1
clone size: .
V gene: TRBV19
J gene: TRBJ2-1

CDR3 DNA: TGTGCCAGCAGTGAAGGAGGCCCGACTAATGAAAAACTGTTTTTT
CDR3 protein: CASSEGGPTNEKLFF
D gene: .
clone size: .
V gene: TRBV2
J gene: TRBJ1-4

CDR3 DNA: TGTGCCAGCAGGAAGGGACAGGGGGCTTTAACTGAAGCTTTCTTT
CDR3 protein: CASRKGQGALTEAFF
D gene: TRBD1
clone size: .
V gene: TRBV9
J gene: TRBJ1-1

CDR3 DNA: TGTGCCAGCAGGGCGGACAACTCGGCTGGAAACACCATATATTTT
CDR3 protein: CASRADNSAGNTIYF
D gene: .
clone size: .
V gene: TRBV6-4
J gene: TRBJ1-3

CDR3 DNA: TGTGCCAGCAGTGAAATGGGGGCCGGCACAGATACGCAGTATTTT
CDR3 protein: CASSEMGAGTDTQYF
D gene: .
clone size: .
V gene: TRBV6-1
J gene: TRBJ2-3

CDR3 DNA: TGTGCCCAGGGGCACACTGAAGCTTTCTTT
CDR3 protein: CAQGHTEAFF
D gene: .
clone size: few
V gene: TRBV2
J gene: TRBJ1-1

CDR3 DNA: TGTGCCAGCAGCTTCGGGGGCGGGGGTTCGGCCAACGTCCTGACTTTC
CDR3 protein: CASSFGGGGSANVLTF
D gene: .
clone size: .
V gene: TRBV13
J gene: TRBJ2-6

CDR3 DNA: TGTGCCAGCAGTCCGACAACGGGAAATGAAAAACTGTTTTTT
CDR3 protein: CASSPTTGNEKLFF
D gene: .
clone size: .
V gene: TRBV2
J gene: TRBJ1-4

CDR3 DNA: TGTGCCTGGAGCGGGGTGGGACAGCGAGAAGCTTTCTTT
CDR3 protein: CAWSGVGQREAFF
D gene: TRBD1
clone size: once
V gene: TRBV30
J gene: TRBJ1-1

CDR3 DNA: TGTGCTAGTGGTCCGACAGGGGGAGATTACGAGCAGTACTTC
CDR3 protein: CASGPTGGDYEQYF
D gene: TRBD1
clone size: .
V gene: TRBV12-5
J gene: TRBJ2-7

CDR3 DNA: TGTGCCAGCAGCTTTTCGGGCGAGCAGTACTTC
CDR3 protein: CASSFSGEQYF
D gene: .
clone size: .
V gene: TRBV7-2
J gene: TRBJ2-7

CDR3 DNA: TGTGCCTGGAGTTTCACAGGGAATGGCTACACCTTC
CDR3 protein: CAWSFTGNGYTF
D gene: .
clone size: .
V gene: TRBV30
J gene: TRBJ1-2

CDR3 DNA: TGTGCCAGTAGTATCTTGGGACAGGTCTATGGCTACACCTTC
CDR3 protein: CASSILGQVYGYTF
D gene: TRBD1
clone size: .
V gene: TRBV19
J gene: TRBJ1-2

CDR3 DNA: TGCGCCAGCAGCGAAACCGGGACTAGCGGGAGCACAGATACGCAGTATTTT
CDR3 protein: CASSETGTSGSTDTQYF
D gene: TRBD2
clone size: .
V gene: TRBV5-1
J gene: TRBJ2-3

CDR3 DNA: TGTGCCAGCAGCTTAACTAGCGGGACCACAGATACGCAGTATTTT
CDR3 protein: CASSLTSGTTDTQYF
D gene: TRBD2
clone size: once
V gene: TRBV5-4
J gene: TRBJ2-3

CDR3 DNA: TGTGCCAGCTCGTCTACGGGGGGGTATAATTCACCCCTCCACTTT
CDR3 protein: CASSSTGGYNSPLHF
D gene: .
clone size: once
V gene: TRBV18
J gene: TRBJ1-6

CDR3 DNA: TGTGCCAGCAAAAGATTAGCGGGAGGATCCGGCGAGCAGTTCTTC
CDR3 protein: CASKRLAGGSGEQFF
D gene: TRBD2
clone size: .
V gene: TRBV2
J gene: TRBJ2-1

CDR3 DNA: TGTGCCATCAGCCCCGGGACAGGGGGCTATGGCTACACCTTC
CDR3 protein: CAISPGTGGYGYTF
D gene: TRBD1
clone size: .
V gene: TRBV10-3
J gene: TRBJ1-2

CDR3 DNA: TGTGCCAGCAGCCAGGGACAGGGTTTCACTGAAGCTTTCTTT
CDR3 protein: CASSQGQGFTEAFF
D gene: TRBD1
clone size: .
V gene: TRBV7-8
J gene: TRBJ1-1